The 15 T cell receptor beta chains given below trace back to one sample, sequenced in a study of T cells in localized non-small cell lung cancer. Some clones are missing from TCRdb's copy, which holds only in-frame ones; the method was immunoSEQ multiplex PCR. Found here are around 80,000 clones, around three quarters of them singletons; the top ten hold 15% to 20%. Sequenced material: PBMCs, taken before any cancer treatment. The source is a man aged 35-69 years with stage II squamous cell lung carcinoma.

V is TRBV6-5 and J is TRBJ1-6, with TRBD1 as a possible D gene (6 bases). The germline CDR1 and CDR2 sequences are MNHEY and SVGAGI. The ends were cut back, 6 bases at V and 6 bases at J, with 15 bases in the middle. The CDR3 contains 15 residues. The CDR3 DNA reads TGTGCCAGCAGCTTACAGGGTGCCCTTAATTCACCCCTCCACTTT. Translating it yields CASSLQGALNSPLHF.

The chain is built from TRBV7-9 and TRBJ2-1, with D perhaps matching TRBD1 or TRBD2 (6 bases each). This CDR3 is 14 amino acids long. CDR1 is SEHNR, CDR2 FQNEAQ, per germline (reference sequence). Trimming cost V 5 bases and J 7 bases, with 15 bases left between them. The CDR3 loop is CASSPGTGANEQFF. The DNA of the CDR3 is TGTGCCAGCAGCCCCGGCACGGGGGCTAATGAGCAGTTCTTC.

The DNA for the CDR3 is TGTGCCAGCAGTGATTCGTCGACGCGCTATAATTCACCCCTCCACTTT. This gives the protein CASSDSSTRYNSPLHF. The rearrangement joins TRBV2 to TRBJ1-6, with no clear D. This CDR3 is built from 16 residues. V lost 3 bases, J lost 3 bases, and 12 bases lay in between. Looked up from germline, CDR1 is SNHLY and CDR2 is FYNNEI. The full variable domain, its missing parts supplied by reference TRBV2 and TRBJ1-6, is EPEVTQTPSHQVTQMGQEVILRCVPISNHLYFYWYRQILGQKVEFLVSFYNNEISEKSEIFDDQFSVERPDGSNFTLKIRSTKLEDSAMYFCASSDSSTRYNSPLHFGNGTRLTVT.

The CDR3 reads CASSPPGIAGGYEQYF. In nucleotides, the CDR3 is TGTGCCAGCAGCCCCCCCGGGATAGCGGGGGGCTACGAGCAGTACTTC. This chain connects TRBV7-2 to TRBJ2-7; 10 positions agree with TRBD2. From germline, CDR1 is SGHTA and CDR2 FQGNSA. The CDR3 has 16 residues. The J segment lost 3 bases and the V segment lost 5 bases, leaving 10 bases of the junction unmatched.

J is TRBJ2-2 and V is TRBV7-9, with 7 bases that match TRBD1. Germline V gene sequence: CDR1 SEHNR, CDR2 FQNEAQ (reference sequence). The CDR3 sequence is 13 residues long. The V segment lost 5 bases and the J segment 6 bases; nucleotides outside the gene matches: 3. CDR3: CASSPTGPGELFF. The DNA for the CDR3 is TGTGCCAGCAGCCCGACAGGGCCCGGGGAGCTGTTTTTT.

Regarding this clone: The junction and the germline gene differ at one end; a read error may be behind it. The chain recombines TRBV10-3 with TRBJ2-3; D remains ambiguous. Germline V gene data show CDR1 as ENHRY and CDR2 as SYGVKD. The CDR3 extends over 11 amino acids. The DNA for the CDR3 is TGTGCCATCGGTAGCATAGATACGCAGTATTTT. This translates into CAIGSIDTQYF.

This clone turned up a few times. This chain uses TRBV5-8 with TRBJ2-1, with D unclear. CDR1 and CDR2 (germline): SGHTS, YDEGEE. Deletions cut 4 bases from V and 2 bases from J, with 1 base between. This CDR3 has 11 amino acids. The CDR3 protein is CASSPYNEQFF. Here the CDR3 DNA reads TGTGCCAGCAGCCCCTACAATGAGCAGTTCTTC.

This clone was seen a single time. The rearrangement links TRBV7-9 to TRBJ2-3; a possible D gene is TRBD1 (5 bases). This CDR3 is 13 amino acids long. CDR1 is SEHNR, CDR2 FQNEAQ, per germline (reference sequence). Trimming stripped 0 bases from V and 4 bases from J, with 5 bases between. CDR3: CASSLARADTQYF. The CDR3 nucleotides are TGTGCCAGCAGCTTAGCCAGGGCAGATACGCAGTATTTT.

The gene calls are TRBV5-1 and TRBJ2-5; D remains unclear. Trimming removed 1 base at V and 1 base at J, with 8 bases between. This CDR3 has 14 amino acids. CDR1 is SGHRS and CDR2 is YFSETQ in the germline V gene. CDR3 coding DNA: TGCGCCAGCAGCTTGACTTCTATCCAAGAGACCCAGTACTTC. This translates into CASSLTSIQETQYF.

This sequence joins TRBV7-6 and TRBJ1-4; the D is unclear. Germline V gene data show CDR1 as SGHVS and CDR2 as FNYEAQ. V lost 2 bases to trimming and J lost 4 bases, with 8 bases between them. The CDR3 contains 14 residues. Here the CDR3 reads CASSLSTFNEKLFF. CDR3 DNA: TGTGCCAGCAGCTTATCCACTTTTAATGAAAAACTGTTTTTT.

This chain connects TRBV10-3 to TRBJ2-7; possible D gene TRBD1, 6 bases. This CDR3 region has 13 residues. Per the germline V gene, CDR1 is ENHRY and CDR2 is SYGVKD. The V end lost 10 bases, the J end lost 5 bases, and 18 bases lay between the germline ends. CDR3 protein: CATGGPGANEQYF. CDR3 DNA sequence: TGTGCCACCGGTGGACCAGGGGCGAACGAGCAGTACTTC.

This clone was detected once. The chain joins TRBV2 to TRBJ2-1; maybe TRBD2 (5 bases). Trimming stripped 1 base from V and 10 bases from J, with 11 bases between. Germline assignment: CDR1 SNHLY and CDR2 FYNNEI. The CDR3 has 13 amino acids. The CDR3 spells CASSEGERGEQFF. In DNA, the CDR3 is TGTGCCAGCAGTGAAGGGGAGCGAGGCGAGCAGTTCTTC.

The rearrangement uses TRBV11-2 and TRBJ1-2; D remains ambiguous. CDR3 length: 13 residues. V lost 0 bases to trimming and J lost 3 bases, with 5 bases between them. The germline gives CDR1 SGHAT, CDR2 FQNNGV. CDR3 in DNA: TGTGCCAGCAGCTTAGACCGGCACTATGGCTACACCTTC. This translates into CASSLDRHYGYTF.

This chain uses TRBV27 with TRBJ2-1; D possibly corresponds to TRBD2 (5 bases). Germline CDR1 MNHEY, CDR2 SMNVEV (reference sequence). Trimming pared 8 bases from V and 0 bases from J, leaving 11 bases between. The CDR3 length is 14 residues. The CDR3 loop reads CASSAGYSYNEQFF. The CDR3 nucleotides read TGTGCCAGCTCGGCGGGTTACTCCTACAATGAGCAGTTCTTC.

This clone was found once. The V gene is TRBV30, the J gene TRBJ2-7; 12 bases fit TRBD2. The V segment lost 4 bases and the J segment 6 bases; nucleotides outside the gene matches: 19. The CDR3 contains 18 residues. The germline V gene encodes CDR1 GTSNPN and CDR2 SVGIG (reference sequence). The CDR3 nucleotides read TGTGCCTGGATGGGACTACGGGCTAGCGGGAGGGCCTCCGTCGAGCAGTACTTC. It codes for CAWMGLRASGRASVEQYF.